This T cell receptor beta chain was found in a study of response to subunit inactivated influenza vaccine. Study outcomes and limitations: The authors put forward the suggestion that each seasonal influenza vaccination may bring in only a limited number of new T cells.

The CDR3 length is 17 residues. Via MiXCR, TCRdb re-called the RT-PCR reads, giving one row per CDR3 protein. The sample yields about 240,000 distinct CDR3 sequences, 10% to 15% seen once. This clonotype was picked up many times. Its antigen is undetermined. Sample: non-naive T cells sorted from PBMCs, taken 14 days before vaccination. V and J are TRBV21-1 and TRBJ2-1; TRBD2 was called by the table and not checked on the DNA. TRBV21-1 is listed as a pseudogene. This clonotype was obtained from a man aged 50 or older who received an inactivated influenza vaccine. The CDR3 region has the DNA TGTGCCAGCAGCTATAGGACTAGCGGGGCCTTAAACAATGAGCAGTTCTTC. It yields the protein CASSYRTSGALNNEQFF.